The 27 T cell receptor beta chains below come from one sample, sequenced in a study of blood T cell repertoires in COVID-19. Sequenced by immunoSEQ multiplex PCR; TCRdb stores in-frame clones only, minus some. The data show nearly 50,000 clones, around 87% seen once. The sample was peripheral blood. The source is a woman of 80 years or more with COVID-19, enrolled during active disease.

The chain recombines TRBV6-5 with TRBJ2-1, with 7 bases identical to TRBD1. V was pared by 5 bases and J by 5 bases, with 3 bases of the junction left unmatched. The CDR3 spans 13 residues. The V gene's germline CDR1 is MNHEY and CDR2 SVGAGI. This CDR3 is CASSLTGNNEQFF. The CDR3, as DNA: TGTGCCAGCAGTCTGACAGGGAACAATGAGCAGTTCTTC.

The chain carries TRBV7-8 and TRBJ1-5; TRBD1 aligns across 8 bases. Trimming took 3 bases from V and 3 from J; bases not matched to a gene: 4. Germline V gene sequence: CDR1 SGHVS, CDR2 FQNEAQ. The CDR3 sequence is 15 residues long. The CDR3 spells CASSFGTGDNQPQHF. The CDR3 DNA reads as TGTGCCAGCAGCTTCGGGACAGGTGACAATCAGCCCCAGCATTTT.

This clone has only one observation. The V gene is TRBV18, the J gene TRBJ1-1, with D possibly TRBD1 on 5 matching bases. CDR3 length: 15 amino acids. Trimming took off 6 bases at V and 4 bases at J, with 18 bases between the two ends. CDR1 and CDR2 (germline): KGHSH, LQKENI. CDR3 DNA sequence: TGTGCCAGCTCCCAAGGTACGGGGGGTGGCACTGAAGCTTTCTTT. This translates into CASSQGTGGGTEAFF.

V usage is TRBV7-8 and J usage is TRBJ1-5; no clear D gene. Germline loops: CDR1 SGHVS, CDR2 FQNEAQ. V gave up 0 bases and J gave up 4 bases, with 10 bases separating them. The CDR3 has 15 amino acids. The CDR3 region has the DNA TGTGCCAGCAGCTTAGCGTCGCGGATAAATCAGCCCCAGCATTTT. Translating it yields CASSLASRINQPQHF.

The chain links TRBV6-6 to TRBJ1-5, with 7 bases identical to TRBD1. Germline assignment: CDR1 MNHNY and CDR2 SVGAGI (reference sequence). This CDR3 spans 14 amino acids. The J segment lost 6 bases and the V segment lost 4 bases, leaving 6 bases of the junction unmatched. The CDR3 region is CASSSRQGGQPQHF. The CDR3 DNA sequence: TGTGCCAGCAGTTCCCGACAGGGAGGTCAGCCCCAGCATTTT.

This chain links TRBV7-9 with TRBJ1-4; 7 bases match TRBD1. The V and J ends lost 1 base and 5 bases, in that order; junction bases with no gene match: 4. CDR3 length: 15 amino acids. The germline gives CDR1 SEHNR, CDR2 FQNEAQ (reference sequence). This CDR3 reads CASSLEGTANEKLFF. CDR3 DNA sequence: TGTGCCAGCAGCTTAGAAGGGACAGCGAATGAAAAACTGTTTTTT.

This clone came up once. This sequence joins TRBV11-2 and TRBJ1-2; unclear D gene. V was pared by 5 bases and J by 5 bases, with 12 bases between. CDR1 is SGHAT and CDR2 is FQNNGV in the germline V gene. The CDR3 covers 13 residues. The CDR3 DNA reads TGTGCCAGCAGCACCACCACCCGGTATGGCTACACCTTC. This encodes CASSTTTRYGYTF.

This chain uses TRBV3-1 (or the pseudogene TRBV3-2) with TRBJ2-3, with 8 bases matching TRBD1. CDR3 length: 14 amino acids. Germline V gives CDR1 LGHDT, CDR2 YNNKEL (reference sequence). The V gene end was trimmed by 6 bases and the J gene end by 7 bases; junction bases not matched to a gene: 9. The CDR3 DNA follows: TGTGCCAGCAGTCATTTGCAGGGGGCGAATACGCAGTATTTT. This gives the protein CASSHLQGANTQYF.

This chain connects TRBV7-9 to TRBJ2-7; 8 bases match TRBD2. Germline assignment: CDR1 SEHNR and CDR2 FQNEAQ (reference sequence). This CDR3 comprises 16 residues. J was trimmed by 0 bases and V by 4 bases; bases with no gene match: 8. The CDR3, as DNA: TGTGCCAGCAGCTCATTCTCCGGGACTAGCTCCTACGAGCAGTACTTC. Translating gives CASSSFSGTSSYEQYF.

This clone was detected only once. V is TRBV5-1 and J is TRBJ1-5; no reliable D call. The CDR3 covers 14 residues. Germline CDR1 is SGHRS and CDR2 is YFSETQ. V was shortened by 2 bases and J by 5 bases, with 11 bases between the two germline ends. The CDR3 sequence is CASSFRTADQPQHF. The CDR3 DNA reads TGCGCCAGCAGCTTTAGAACAGCTGATCAGCCCCAGCATTTT.

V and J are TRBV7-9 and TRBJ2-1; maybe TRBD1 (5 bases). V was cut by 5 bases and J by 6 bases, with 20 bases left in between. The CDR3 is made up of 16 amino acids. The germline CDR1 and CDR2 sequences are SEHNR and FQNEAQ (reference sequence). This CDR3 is CASSINRLSVPNEQFF. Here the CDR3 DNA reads TGTGCCAGCAGCATCAACAGGCTGTCGGTCCCCAATGAGCAGTTCTTC.

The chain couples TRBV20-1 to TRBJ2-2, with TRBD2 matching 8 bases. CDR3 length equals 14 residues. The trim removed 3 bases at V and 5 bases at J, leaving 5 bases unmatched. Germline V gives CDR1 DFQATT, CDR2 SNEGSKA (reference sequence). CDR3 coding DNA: TGCAGTGCTAGTCCAGCGGGAGTGACCGGGGAGCTGTTTTTT. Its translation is CSASPAGVTGELFF.

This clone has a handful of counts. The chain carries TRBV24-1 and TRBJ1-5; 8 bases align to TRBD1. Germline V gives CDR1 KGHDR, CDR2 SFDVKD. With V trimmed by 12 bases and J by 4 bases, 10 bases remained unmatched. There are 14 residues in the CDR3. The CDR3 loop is CAHPPNRGNQPQHF. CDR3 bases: TGTGCCCACCCCCCCAACAGGGGGAATCAGCCCCAGCATTTT.

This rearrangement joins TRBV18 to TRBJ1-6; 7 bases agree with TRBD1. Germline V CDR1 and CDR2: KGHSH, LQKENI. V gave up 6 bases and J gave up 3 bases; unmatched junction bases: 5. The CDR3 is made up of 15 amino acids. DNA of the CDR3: TGTGCCAGCTCTCGACAGGGAGACTATAATTCACCCCTCCACTTT. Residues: CASSRQGDYNSPLHF.

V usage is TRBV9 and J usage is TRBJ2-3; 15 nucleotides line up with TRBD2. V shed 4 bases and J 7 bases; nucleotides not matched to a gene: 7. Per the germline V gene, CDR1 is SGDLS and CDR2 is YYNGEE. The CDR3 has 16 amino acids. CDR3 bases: TGTGCCAGCAGCCCCCGGACTAGCGGGAGGGTAAATACGCAGTATTTT. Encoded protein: CASSPRTSGRVNTQYF.

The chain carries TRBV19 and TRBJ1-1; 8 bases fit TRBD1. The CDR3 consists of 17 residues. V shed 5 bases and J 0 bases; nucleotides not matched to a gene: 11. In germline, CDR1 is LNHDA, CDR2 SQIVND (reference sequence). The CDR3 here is CASSSYLNRGMNTEAFF. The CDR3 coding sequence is TGTGCCAGTAGTTCGTATCTAAACAGGGGGATGAACACTGAAGCTTTCTTT.

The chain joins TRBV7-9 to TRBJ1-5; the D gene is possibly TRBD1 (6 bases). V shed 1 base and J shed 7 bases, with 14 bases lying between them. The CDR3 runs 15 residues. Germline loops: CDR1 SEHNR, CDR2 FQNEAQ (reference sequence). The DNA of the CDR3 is TGTGCCAGCAGCTTAGGGGGGGGCGCGTGGCAGCCCCAGCATTTT. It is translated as CASSLGGGAWQPQHF.

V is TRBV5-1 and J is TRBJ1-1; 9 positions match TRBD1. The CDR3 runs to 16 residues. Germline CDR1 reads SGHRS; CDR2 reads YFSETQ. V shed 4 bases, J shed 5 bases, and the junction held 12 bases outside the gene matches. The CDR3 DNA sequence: TGCGCCAGCAGCGGACACTCGACAGGGGGGCTGACTGAAGCTTTCTTT. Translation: CASSGHSTGGLTEAFF.

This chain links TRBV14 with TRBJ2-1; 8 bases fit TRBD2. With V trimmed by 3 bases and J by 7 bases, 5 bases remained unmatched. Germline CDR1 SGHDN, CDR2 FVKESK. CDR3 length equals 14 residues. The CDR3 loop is CASSQAPSGNEQFF. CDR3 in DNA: TGTGCCAGCAGCCAGGCCCCTAGCGGGAATGAGCAGTTCTTC.

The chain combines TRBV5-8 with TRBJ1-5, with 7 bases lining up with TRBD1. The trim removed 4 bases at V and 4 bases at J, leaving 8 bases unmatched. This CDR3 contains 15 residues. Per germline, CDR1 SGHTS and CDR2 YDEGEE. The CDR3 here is CASSTGQEKNQPQHF. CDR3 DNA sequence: TGTGCCAGCAGCACCGGACAGGAGAAAAATCAGCCCCAGCATTTT.

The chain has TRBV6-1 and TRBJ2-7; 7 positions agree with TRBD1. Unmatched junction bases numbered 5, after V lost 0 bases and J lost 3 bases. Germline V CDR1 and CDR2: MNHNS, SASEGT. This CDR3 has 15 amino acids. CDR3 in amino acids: CASSEAGNRGYEQYF. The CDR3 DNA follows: TGTGCCAGCAGTGAAGCGGGAAACAGGGGCTACGAGCAGTACTTC.

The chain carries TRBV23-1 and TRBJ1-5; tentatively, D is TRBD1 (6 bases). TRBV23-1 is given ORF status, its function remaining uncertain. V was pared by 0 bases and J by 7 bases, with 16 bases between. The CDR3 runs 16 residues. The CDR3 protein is CASSQSGRGNLQPQHF. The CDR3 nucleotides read TGCGCCAGCAGTCAATCGGGGAGGGGGAACTTGCAGCCCCAGCATTTT.

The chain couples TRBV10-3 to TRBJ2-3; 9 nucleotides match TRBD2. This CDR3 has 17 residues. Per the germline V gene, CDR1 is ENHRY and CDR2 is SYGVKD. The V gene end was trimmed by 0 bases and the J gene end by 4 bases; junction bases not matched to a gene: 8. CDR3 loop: CAISESGLAGAADTQYF. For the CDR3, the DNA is TGTGCCATCAGTGAGTCGGGATTAGCGGGAGCGGCAGATACGCAGTATTTT.

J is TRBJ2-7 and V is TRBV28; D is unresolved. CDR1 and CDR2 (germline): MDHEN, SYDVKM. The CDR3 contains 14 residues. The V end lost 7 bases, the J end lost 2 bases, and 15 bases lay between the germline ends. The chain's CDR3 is CASIRGARPYEQYF. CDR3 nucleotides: TGTGCCAGCATCCGAGGCGCTCGGCCCTACGAGCAGTACTTC.

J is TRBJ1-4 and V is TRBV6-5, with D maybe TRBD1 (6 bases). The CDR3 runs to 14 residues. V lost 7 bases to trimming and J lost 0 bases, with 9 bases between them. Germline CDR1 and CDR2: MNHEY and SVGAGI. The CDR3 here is CASTDSATNEKLFF. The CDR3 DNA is TGTGCCAGCACGGACAGTGCAACTAATGAAAAACTGTTTTTT.

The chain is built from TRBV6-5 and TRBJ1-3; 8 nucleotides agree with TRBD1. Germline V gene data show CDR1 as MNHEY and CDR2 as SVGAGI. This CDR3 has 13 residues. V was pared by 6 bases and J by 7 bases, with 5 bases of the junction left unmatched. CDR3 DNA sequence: TGTGCCAGCAGGCGGACAGGGAGGAACACCATATATTTT. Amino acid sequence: CASRRTGRNTIYF.

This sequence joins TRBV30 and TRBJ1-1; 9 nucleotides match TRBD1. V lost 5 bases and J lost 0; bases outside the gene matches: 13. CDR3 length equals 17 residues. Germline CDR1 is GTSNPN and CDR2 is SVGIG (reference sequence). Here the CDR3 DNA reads TGTGCCTGGGGGGGAGGGACAGGGACTATCATGAACACTGAAGCTTTCTTT. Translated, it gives CAWGGGTGTIMNTEAFF. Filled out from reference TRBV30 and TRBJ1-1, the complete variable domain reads SQTIHQWPATLVQPVGSPLSLECTVEGTSNPNLYWYRQAAGRGLQLLFYSVGIGQISSEVPQNLSASRPQDRQFILSSKKLLLSDSGFYLCAWGGGTGTIMNTEAFFGQGTRLTVV.